The sample holds a few counts of the clone carrying this T cell receptor beta chain. The antigen is undetermined. This record comes from a study of shared clonotypes between healthy human individuals. Turning to the study itself: Each donor contributed plates that comprised three CD4 naive, three CD4 memory, two CD8 naive and one CD8 memory.

TCRdb's copy holds only in-frame clones and misses some; the assay was immunoSEQ multiplex PCR. The sample includes about 680,000 clones, around 73% of them seen just once. Findings and caveats of the study: Clonotypes not shared had lower generation probabilities than those common to all four donors.

The CDR3 spans 13 residues. The germline V and J ends were trimmed by 6 bases and 5 bases, with 11 bases remaining between them. CDR1 is SGHTA, CDR2 FQGNSA, per germline. Material for sequencing was memory CD4+ T cells sorted from blood. As to subset: CD45RA-negative fraction. The chain is built from TRBV7-2 and TRBJ1-5; D ambiguous. The receptor was isolated from a woman aged 25 to 45 in good health. The CDR3 DNA reads as TGTGCCAGCAGTTTTTACTCTGATCAGCCCCAGCATTTT. It is translated as CASSFYSDQPQHF.